This TCR beta chain originates from a study of CD8 T cells in ankylosing spondylitis. General study results and limits: In reactive arthritis synovial fluid and blood, some motif variants had been reported before. In ankylosing spondylitis patients, matched synovial fluid reportedly showed significant enrichment of disease-linked clones.

Only a few counts were recorded for this clonotype. The antigen is unknown. Construction of TCR beta libraries was performed using quantitative 5'-RACE with molecular barcodes. TCRdb itself ran the 5' RACE reads through MiXCR, one entry per CDR3 protein. The repertoire holds approximately 60,000 distinct CDR3 sequences, with more than 5.5% as singletons. The CDR3 has 15 amino acids. The V gene's germline CDR1 is SGHKS and CDR2 YYEKEE (reference sequence). V lost 1 base and J 4 bases, leaving 12 bases between the germline ends. The clonotype comes from a male donor with ankylosing spondylitis. The chain employs TRBV5-5 and TRBJ1-3; D uncertain. Sequencing was performed on synovial fluid, either unsorted or a sorted T cell fraction (not recorded which). The CDR3 nucleotides read TGTGCCAGCAGCTTGCGGTCGTTCTCGGGAAACACCATATATTTT. Translating gives CASSLRSFSGNTIYF.